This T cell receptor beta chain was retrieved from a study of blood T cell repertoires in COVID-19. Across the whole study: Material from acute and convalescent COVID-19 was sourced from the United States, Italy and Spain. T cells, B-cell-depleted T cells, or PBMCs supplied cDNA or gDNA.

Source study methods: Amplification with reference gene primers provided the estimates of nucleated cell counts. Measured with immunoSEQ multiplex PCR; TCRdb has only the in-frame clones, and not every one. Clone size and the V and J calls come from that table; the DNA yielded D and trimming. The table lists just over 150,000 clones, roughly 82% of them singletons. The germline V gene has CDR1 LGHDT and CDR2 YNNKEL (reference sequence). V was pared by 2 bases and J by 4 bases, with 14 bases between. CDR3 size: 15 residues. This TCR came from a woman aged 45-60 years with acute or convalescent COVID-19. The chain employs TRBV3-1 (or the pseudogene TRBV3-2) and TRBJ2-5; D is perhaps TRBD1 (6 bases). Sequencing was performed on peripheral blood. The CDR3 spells CASSQMKNRVETQYF. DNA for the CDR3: TGTGCCAGCAGCCAAATGAAAAACAGGGTAGAGACCCAGTACTTC.